Following are 21 T cell receptor beta chains from one sample sequenced in a study of molecular identifiers for immune sequencing clone quantification. TCRdb independently ran MiXCR on the PCR reads; one entry per CDR3 protein. The sample holds over 600,000 distinct CDR3 sequences, about 20% seen once. Sequenced input: naive CD8+ T cells from blood, with Jurkat cell RNA spiked in. Subset denoted: FACS-sorted CD8+CD4-CCR7+CD45RA+ naive T cells. The receptors stem from a human donor in good health. Some libraries in this study had Jurkat cell RNA spiked in.

This clonotype appeared many times. CDR3 sequence reads: CSVRTARYEQYF. The CDR3 nucleotides read TGCAGCGTTCGGACAGCTCGCTACGAGCAGTACTTC. The chain employs TRBV29-1 and TRBJ2-7, with D maybe TRBD1 (6 bases). The CDR3 runs to 12 residues. Germline lookup yields CDR1 SQVTM and CDR2 ANQGSEA. V lost 5 bases and J 3 bases, leaving 11 bases between the germline ends.

At least ten counts were recorded for this clonotype. This sequence joins TRBV27 and TRBJ1-1; a weak D match, TRBD1 (6 bases). The CDR3 totals 13 residues. Trimming shortened V by 3 bases and J by 8 bases, and 13 bases separated the two germline ends. From germline, CDR1 is MNHEY and CDR2 SMNVEV (reference sequence). The CDR3 nucleotides read TGTGCCAGCAGTTTGGCAGGGGCGGTCGAAGCTTTCTTT. Protein sequence: CASSLAGAVEAFF.

The sample holds many counts of this clonotype. The chain couples TRBV24-1 to TRBJ2-3; possible D gene TRBD1, 5 bases. Per the germline V gene, CDR1 is KGHDR and CDR2 is SFDVKD. The V end lost 4 bases, the J end lost 2 bases, and 15 bases lay between the germline ends. This CDR3 is 16 amino acids long. CDR3 DNA sequence: TGTGCCACCAGTGACGGCCCACAGGAGCACACAGATACGCAGTATTTT. It is translated as CATSDGPQEHTDTQYF.

J is TRBJ2-3 and V is TRBV19; 13 positions agree with TRBD2. The V segment lost 4 bases and the J segment 5 bases; nucleotides outside the gene matches: 12. The CDR3 length is 18 residues. Germline assignment: CDR1 LNHDA and CDR2 SQIVND (reference sequence). In DNA, the CDR3 is TGTGCCAGTAGTACGGGGGAACGACTAGCGGGAGGCGAAGATACGCAGTATTTT. Protein product: CASSTGERLAGGEDTQYF.

This clonotype was counted only a few times. This chain links TRBV10-1 with TRBJ2-3; D uncertain. The length of the CDR3 is 15 residues. Trimming cost V 3 bases and J 5 bases, with 15 bases left between them. The germline V gene encodes CDR1 WNHNN and CDR2 SYGVQD (reference sequence). The CDR3 sequence: CASSDRTGTLDTQYF. The CDR3 DNA reads TGCGCCAGCAGTGATAGGACCGGCACCCTAGATACGCAGTATTTT.

This clonotype was picked up a small number of times. This chain joins TRBV9 and TRBJ2-2, with 8 bases that match TRBD2. The germline V gene has CDR1 SGDLS and CDR2 YYNGEE. The trim removed 7 bases at V and 3 bases at J, leaving 11 bases unmatched. The CDR3 runs 16 residues. In nucleotides, the CDR3 is TGTGCCAGCTCAAACAAAGCGGGAGTCGACACCGGGGAGCTGTTTTTT. Protein: CASSNKAGVDTGELFF.

This clonotype came up many times. The genes are TRBV28 and TRBJ2-5, with unresolved D. The CDR3 is made up of 11 amino acids. The V end was cut by 7 bases, the J end by 5 bases, with 8 bases between. The germline V gene has CDR1 MDHEN and CDR2 SYDVKM. CDR3 in DNA: TGTGCCAGCACCTCTATCGAGACCCAGTACTTC. The encoded protein is CASTSIETQYF.

This clonotype was picked up many times. CDR3 sequence reads: CSVELPTNTGELFF. In DNA, the CDR3 is TGCAGCGTTGAGCTGCCTACGAACACCGGGGAGCTGTTTTTT. The chain uses TRBV29-1 and TRBJ2-2; D is ambiguous. The length of the CDR3 is 14 residues. The V and J ends lost 3 bases and 0 bases respectively, with 8 bases between them. From germline, CDR1 is SQVTM and CDR2 ANQGSEA.

With regard to this clonotype: A read error may explain this, as a much larger clone is one base away. The chain employs TRBV9 and TRBJ2-2, with a weak D call TRBD2 (5 bases). The germline V gene has CDR1 SGDLS and CDR2 YYNGEE. The CDR3 covers 14 residues. The CDR3 spells CASSVAEVTGELSF. The CDR3 region has the DNA TGTGCCAGCAGCGTAGCGGAGGTCACCGGGGAGCTGTCTTTT.

As to this clonotype: This may arise from a read error, as a much more abundant clone is one base away. The V call is TRBV19, the J call TRBJ2-4; 11 nucleotides agree with TRBD2. The germline V gene encodes CDR1 LNHDA and CDR2 SQIVND (reference sequence). This CDR3 is built from 19 residues. CDR3 amino acids: CACSVTSGSPPHRKNIQYF. The CDR3 DNA reads TGTGCCTGTAGTGTTACTAGCGGGAGCCCCCCTCACCGCAAAAACATTCAGTACTTC.

In the case of this clonotype: Given a much more abundant clone one base away, this may be a read error. The J gene is TRBJ1-4, the V gene TRBV11-2; D gene ambiguous. Trimming left V 7 bases short and J 8 bases short, with 17 bases between. The CDR3 sequence is 14 residues long. Germline V gene data show CDR1 as SGHAT and CDR2 as FQNNGV. In nucleotides, the CDR3 is TGTGCCAGCAACTTTGGACCCGGAGGAGAAAAACTGTTTTTT. Translating gives CASNFGPGGEKLFF.

The rearrangement uses TRBV27 and TRBJ2-7; TRBD2 matches at 12 bases. The CDR3 contains 18 residues. Germline V gene data show CDR1 as MNHEY and CDR2 as SMNVEV (reference sequence). V gave up 8 bases and J gave up 0 bases; unmatched junction bases: 14. CDR3 in amino acids: CASWGQPRTSGTSYEQYF. The CDR3 region has the DNA TGTGCCAGCTGGGGACAGCCAAGGACTAGCGGGACCTCCTACGAGCAGTACTTC.

At least ten counts were recorded for this clonotype. The V and J genes are TRBV30 and TRBJ1-5, with unresolved D. Germline CDR1 GTSNPN, CDR2 SVGIG (reference sequence). Trimming removed 3 bases from V and 1 base from J, with 4 bases in between. The CDR3 extends over 12 amino acids. The CDR3 loop reads CAWSPSNQPQHF. The DNA of the CDR3 is TGTGCCTGGAGCCCGAGCAATCAGCCCCAGCATTTT. Looking up the rest from reference TRBV30 and TRBJ1-5 gives the full variable domain: SQTIHQWPATLVQPVGSPLSLECTVEGTSNPNLYWYRQAAGRGLQLLFYSVGIGQISSEVPQNLSASRPQDRQFILSSKKLLLSDSGFYLCAWSPSNQPQHFGDGTRLSIL.

As to this clonotype: This may arise from a read error, as a much more abundant clone is one base away. The J gene is TRBJ2-3, the V gene TRBV7-9, with unresolved D. CDR1 is SEHNR and CDR2 is FQNEAQ in the germline V gene (reference sequence). The CDR3 totals 15 residues. The CDR3 DNA follows: TGTGCCAGCGGCTTAGGAGCAACTAGCACAGATACGCAGTATTTT. Its protein is CASGLGATSTDTQYF.

This clonotype has a count of ten or more. The rearrangement links TRBV3-1 to TRBJ2-7; a possible D gene is TRBD1 (5 bases). The germline V and J ends were trimmed by 0 bases and 2 bases, with 17 bases remaining between them. This CDR3 has 17 residues. Germline loops: CDR1 LGHDT, CDR2 YNNKEL (reference sequence). The CDR3 sequence is CASSQERVHRPPYEQYF. The CDR3 DNA reads as TGTGCCAGCAGCCAAGAGCGAGTGCACAGGCCACCCTACGAGCAGTACTTC.

In regard to this clonotype: This CDR3 is missing its conserved last phenylalanine or tryptophan, likely due to a read error. This chain connects TRBV3-1 to TRBJ1-3; D is uncertain. This CDR3 has 14 residues. CDR1 is LGHDT, CDR2 YNNKEL, per germline (reference sequence). Trimming took off 4 bases at V and 0 bases at J, with 7 bases between the two ends. CDR3 residues: CASSRDLSGNTIYL. Here the CDR3 DNA reads TGTGCCAGCAGCCGGGATCTCTCTGGAAACACCATATATCTT.

This chain uses TRBV27 with TRBJ1-2; the match to TRBD1 covers 7 bases. V lost 3 bases to trimming and J lost 4 bases; unmatched junction nucleotides: 11. The length of the CDR3 is 16 residues. From germline, CDR1 is MNHEY and CDR2 SMNVEV (reference sequence). Here the CDR3 DNA reads TGTGCCAGCAGTTTTAGACAGGGAGTCCTTAGCTATGGCTACACCTTC. This sequence encodes CASSFRQGVLSYGYTF.

CDR3 residues: CSVVWGKNSPLHF. For the CDR3, the DNA is TGCAGCGTTGTATGGGGGAAAAATTCACCCCTCCACTTT. The rearrangement joins TRBV29-1 to TRBJ1-6; possibly TRBD1 for D (5 bases). Looked up from germline, CDR1 is SQVTM and CDR2 is ANQGSEA. V lost 4 bases, J lost 7 bases, and 11 bases lay in between. The CDR3 sequence is 13 residues long.

This clonotype was picked up many times. The V gene is TRBV28, the J gene TRBJ2-5; 9 nucleotides align to TRBD1. V lost 5 bases to trimming and J lost 5 bases; unmatched junction nucleotides: 12. The CDR3 extends over 16 amino acids. Germline CDR1 is MDHEN and CDR2 is SYDVKM. The CDR3 loop is CASSGAGTGPRETQYF. The DNA for the CDR3 is TGTGCCAGCAGTGGAGCCGGGACAGGGCCTAGGGAGACCCAGTACTTC.

CDR3 nucleotides: TGCGCCAGCAGCCTTGACATAAACAATGAGCAGTTCTTC. Translated, it gives CASSLDINNEQFF. The chain links TRBV4-1 to TRBJ2-1; D ambiguous. Germline values: CDR1 MGHRA, CDR2 YSYEKL. The CDR3 totals 13 residues. V was clipped by 4 bases and J by 5 bases, with 9 bases between them.

In its sample, this clonotype was seen many times. The V call is TRBV7-9, the J call TRBJ2-7; TRBD2 is a possible D gene (5 bases). V was cut by 5 bases and J by 3 bases, with 8 bases left in between. CDR1 is SEHNR, CDR2 FQNEAQ, per germline (reference sequence). The CDR3 is made up of 12 amino acids. The CDR3: CASSRTDYEQYF. The CDR3 DNA is TGTGCCAGCAGCAGGACTGACTACGAGCAGTACTTC.